What follows are 22 T cell receptor beta chains derived from one specimen sequenced in a study of blood T cell repertoires in COVID-19. Data came from immunoSEQ multiplex PCR; TCRdb stores just in-frame clones and leaves some out. The sample carries about 80,000 clones, almost 85% recorded once. What was sequenced was peripheral blood. These receptors were taken from a man older than 75 with acute or convalescent COVID-19.

The rearrangement links TRBV10-1 to TRBJ2-7; TRBD1 matches at 9 bases. The CDR3 sequence is 15 residues long. Unmatched junction bases numbered 6, after V lost 2 bases and J lost 4 bases. Germline CDR1 and CDR2: WNHNN and SYGVQD (reference sequence). In DNA, the CDR3 is TGCGCCAGCAGTGAGACCTGGACAGGGGAGTACGAGCAGTACTTC. This translates into CASSETWTGEYEQYF.

V is TRBV5-1 and J is TRBJ2-7; 9 bases agree with TRBD1. This CDR3 has 15 residues. With 0 bases clipped from V and 6 bases from J, the junction kept 7 bases outside the gene matches. The germline gives CDR1 SGHRS, CDR2 YFSETQ. In DNA form, the CDR3 reads TGCGCCAGCAGCTTGGGCGGGACAGGGATCACCGAGCAGTACTTC. Translated, it gives CASSLGGTGITEQYF.

This rearrangement joins TRBV27 to TRBJ2-3, with TRBD2 matching over 10 bases. Germline V CDR1 and CDR2: MNHEY, SMNVEV (reference sequence). V trimming: 4 bases; J trimming: 7 bases; junction bases outside the gene matches: 5. CDR3 length equals 14 residues. The CDR3 sequence: CASSYGTSENTQYF. Written as DNA, the CDR3 is TGTGCCAGCAGTTATGGGACTAGCGAAAATACGCAGTATTTT.

The chain couples TRBV5-4 to TRBJ2-7; 10 bases agree with TRBD1. CDR3 length equals 14 residues. Germline V gene data show CDR1 as SGHNT and CDR2 as YYREEE (reference sequence). V lost 3 bases and J lost 7; bases outside the gene matches: 7. Written as DNA, the CDR3 is TGTGCCAGCAGCTGGGGGACAGGGGCGAGTGAGCAGTACTTC. It is translated as CASSWGTGASEQYF.

The V and J genes are TRBV25-1 and TRBJ1-1; TRBD1 aligns across 9 bases. V gave up 5 bases and J gave up 5 bases; unmatched junction bases: 12. CDR3 size: 16 residues. Germline V gene sequence: CDR1 MGHDK, CDR2 SYGVNS. This CDR3 reads CASSTRQGGIATEAFF. In DNA, the CDR3 is TGTGCCAGCAGTACTCGACAGGGGGGGATTGCGACTGAAGCTTTCTTT.

The chain links TRBV6-6 to TRBJ1-2; TRBD1 aligns across 10 bases. With 6 bases clipped from V and 2 bases from J, the junction kept 12 bases outside the gene matches. CDR1 and CDR2 from the germline V gene are MNHNY and SVGAGI (reference sequence). The CDR3 consists of 17 residues. The CDR3 loop is CASSRHLAGQGNYGYTF. CDR3 coding DNA: TGTGCCAGCAGCCGACATCTGGCGGGACAGGGGAACTATGGCTACACCTTC.

This clone was seen only once. For the CDR3, the DNA is TGTGCCAGCAGCGCCGGGACAGGCGTATCCTACGAGCAGTACTTC. Protein sequence: CASSAGTGVSYEQYF. V and J are TRBV6-5 and TRBJ2-7, with 8 nucleotides matching TRBD1. V shed 6 bases, J shed 1 base, and the junction held 8 bases outside the gene matches. Germline V CDR1 and CDR2: MNHEY, SVGAGI. The CDR3 has 15 residues.

V is TRBV5-6 and J is TRBJ2-7; 8 bases line up with TRBD1. The junction had 6 bases not matched to a gene; V was cut back by 4 bases and J by 9 bases. Germline V CDR1 and CDR2: SGHDT, YYEEEE. This CDR3 has 12 residues. DNA for the CDR3: TGTGCCAGCAGCGGGACAGGCTTGGGGCAGTACTTC. Encoded protein: CASSGTGLGQYF.

This clone was detected only a few times. The chain carries TRBV13 and TRBJ1-6; 8 bases match TRBD1. This CDR3 has 17 residues. Per the germline V gene, CDR1 is PRHDT and CDR2 is FYEKMQ (reference sequence). J gave up 7 bases and V 4 bases, and 12 bases lay outside the gene matches. The CDR3 nucleotides are TGTGCCAGCAGCTCTGTTAGACAGGGGTCTCAAAATTCACCCCTCCACTTT. It yields the protein CASSSVRQGSQNSPLHF.

The rearrangement joins TRBV19 to TRBJ2-7, with D possibly being TRBD1 (6 bases). Trimming took 5 bases from V and 1 from J, leaving 12 bases between them. CDR1 LNHDA and CDR2 SQIVND come from the germline V gene (reference sequence). The CDR3 extends over 14 amino acids. CDR3 in amino acids: CASSPLGASYEQYF. DNA for the CDR3: TGTGCCAGTAGTCCGTTGGGGGCGTCCTACGAGCAGTACTTC.

The rearrangement links TRBV11-2 to TRBJ1-4, with TRBD1 matching 7 bases. CDR1 SGHAT and CDR2 FQNNGV come from the germline V gene. This CDR3 has 14 amino acids. The V segment lost 5 bases and the J segment 4 bases; nucleotides outside the gene matches: 4. The CDR3 DNA is TGTGCCAGCAGCACCGGGACAGTTAATGAAAAACTGTTTTTT. Translating gives CASSTGTVNEKLFF.

CDR3 nucleotides: TGTGCCAGCAGCAGAGGGGACAGGGGATGGAACACTGAAGCTTTCTTT. Its translation is CASSRGDRGWNTEAFF. The chain carries TRBV5-6 and TRBJ1-1, with TRBD1 matching over 10 bases. Germline V gene lookup returns CDR1 SGHDT and CDR2 YYEEEE. The V gene end was trimmed by 4 bases and the J gene end by 1 base; junction bases not matched to a gene: 7. The CDR3 has 16 amino acids.

The rearrangement links TRBV4-1 to TRBJ1-6; D perhaps matches TRBD1 (6 bases). CDR1 and CDR2 from the germline V gene are MGHRA and YSYEKL. Trimming took off 3 bases at V and 0 bases at J, with 12 bases between the two ends. The CDR3 runs 17 residues. The CDR3 nucleotides are TGCGCCAGCAGCCAGGACAGCGAAAGCTCCTATAATTCACCCCTCCACTTT. Its protein product is CASSQDSESSYNSPLHF.

This sequence joins TRBV3-1 (or the pseudogene TRBV3-2) and TRBJ1-4; TRBD1 is a possible D gene (5 bases). V was trimmed by 0 bases and J by 10 bases, leaving 15 bases between them. The germline gives CDR1 LGHDT, CDR2 YNNKEL (reference sequence). CDR3 length equals 15 residues. For the CDR3, the DNA is TGTGCCAGCAGCCAAGATACGGGGGAGACCAGAAAACTGTTTTTT. Its translation is CASSQDTGETRKLFF.

This clone was observed a handful of times. The CDR3 is CASSLEGTGGQPQHF. The CDR3, as DNA: TGTGCCAGCAGCTTAGAAGGGACAGGGGGACAGCCCCAGCATTTT. The chain uses TRBV11-2 and TRBJ1-5; 11 bases are shared with TRBD1. The germline gives CDR1 SGHAT, CDR2 FQNNGV. The CDR3 runs to 15 residues. V gave up 0 bases and J gave up 7 bases; unmatched junction bases: 2.

This chain uses TRBV6-5 with TRBJ1-3, with 9 bases identical to TRBD1. The germline V gene has CDR1 MNHEY and CDR2 SVGAGI. The CDR3 covers 14 residues. Trimming cost V 5 bases and J 6 bases; bases outside gene matches: 5. CDR3 nucleotide sequence: TGTGCCAGCAGTAAACAGGGGGCCGTAAACACCATATATTTT. Translation gives CASSKQGAVNTIYF.

The chain has TRBV30 and TRBJ2-5; D is possibly TRBD2 (6 bases). The V gene's germline CDR1 is GTSNPN and CDR2 SVGIG (reference sequence). Trimming pared 2 bases from V and 2 bases from J, leaving 12 bases between. This CDR3 has 14 residues. The CDR3 DNA is TGTGCCTGGAGTATTGGGGGAGGACAAGAGACCCAGTACTTC. Translating it yields CAWSIGGGQETQYF.

This chain joins TRBV7-8 and TRBJ2-2; D is possibly TRBD2 (6 bases). Germline CDR1 SGHVS, CDR2 FQNEAQ. The CDR3 consists of 15 residues. The V end lost 1 base, the J end lost 4 bases, and 10 bases lay between the germline ends. Here the CDR3 reads CASSLGGAGTGELFF. The CDR3, as DNA: TGTGCCAGCAGCTTAGGCGGGGCCGGCACCGGGGAGCTGTTTTTT.

In its sample, this clone was seen a few times. The CDR3 reads CASSQDQGYGYTF. In nucleotides, the CDR3 is TGCGCCAGCAGCCAAGATCAGGGCTATGGCTACACCTTC. The chain links TRBV4-1 to TRBJ1-2; a possible D gene is TRBD1 (5 bases). In germline, CDR1 is MGHRA, CDR2 YSYEKL. The CDR3 is 13 amino acids. The V end was cut by 0 bases, the J end by 4 bases, with 6 bases between.

V usage is TRBV19 and J usage is TRBJ1-5, with TRBD1 matching 9 bases. This CDR3 region has 16 residues. Per the germline V gene, CDR1 is LNHDA and CDR2 is SQIVND (reference sequence). V gave up 3 bases and J gave up 5 bases; unmatched junction bases: 8. The DNA for the CDR3 is TGTGCCAGTAGTATGGACCCAGACAGGGGGGATCAGCCCCAGCATTTT. Its translation: CASSMDPDRGDQPQHF.

With respect to this clone: Distinct nucleotide sequences in the sample also encode this CDR3. The chain recombines TRBV3-1 (or the pseudogene TRBV3-2) with TRBJ2-3, with D possibly matching TRBD2 (7 bases). The CDR3 contains 15 residues. V was clipped by 3 bases and J by 2 bases, with 12 bases between them. CDR1 is LGHDT and CDR2 is YNNKEL in the germline V gene (reference sequence). For the CDR3, the DNA is TGTGCCAGCAGCCAGCCGGGGGGCAACACAGATACGCAGTATTTT. This encodes CASSQPGGNTDTQYF.

V and J are TRBV23-1 and TRBJ2-7; no firm D call. TRBV23-1 is annotated as an ORF whose role is uncertain. This CDR3 region has 12 residues. V was pared by 3 bases and J by 5 bases, with 8 bases between. This chain's CDR3 is CASSHPFHEQYF. As DNA, the CDR3 is TGCGCCAGCAGTCACCCTTTTCACGAGCAGTACTTC.